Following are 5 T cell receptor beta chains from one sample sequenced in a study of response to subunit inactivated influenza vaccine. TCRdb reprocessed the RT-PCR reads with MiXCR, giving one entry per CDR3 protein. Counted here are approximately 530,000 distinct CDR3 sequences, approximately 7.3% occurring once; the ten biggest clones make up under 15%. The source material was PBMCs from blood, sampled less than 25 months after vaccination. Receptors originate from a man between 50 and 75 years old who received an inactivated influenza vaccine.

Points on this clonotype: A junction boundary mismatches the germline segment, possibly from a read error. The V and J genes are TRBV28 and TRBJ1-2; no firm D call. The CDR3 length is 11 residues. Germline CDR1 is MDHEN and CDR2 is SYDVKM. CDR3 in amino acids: CASGLLYAYTF. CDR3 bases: TGTGCCAGCGGACTCCTTTATGCCTACACCTTC.

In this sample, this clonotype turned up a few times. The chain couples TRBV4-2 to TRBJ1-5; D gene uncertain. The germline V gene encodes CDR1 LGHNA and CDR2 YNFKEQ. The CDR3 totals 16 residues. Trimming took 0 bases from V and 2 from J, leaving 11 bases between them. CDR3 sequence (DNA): TGTGCCAGCAGCCAAGAGTGGGTAATAGGCAATCAGCCCCAGCATTTT. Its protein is CASSQEWVIGNQPQHF.

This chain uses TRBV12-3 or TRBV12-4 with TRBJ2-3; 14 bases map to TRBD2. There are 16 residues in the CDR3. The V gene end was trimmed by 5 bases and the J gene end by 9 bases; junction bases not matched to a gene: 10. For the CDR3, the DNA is TGTGCCAGCAGTCTTCACCCGGGACTAGCGGGAGTAACGCAGTATTTT. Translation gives CASSLHPGLAGVTQYF.

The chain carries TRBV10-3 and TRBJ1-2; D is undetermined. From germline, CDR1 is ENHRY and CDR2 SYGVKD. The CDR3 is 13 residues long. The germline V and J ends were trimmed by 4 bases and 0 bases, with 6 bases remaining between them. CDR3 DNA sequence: TGTGCCATCAGTGTAACAGCTAACTATGGCTACACCTTC. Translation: CAISVTANYGYTF.

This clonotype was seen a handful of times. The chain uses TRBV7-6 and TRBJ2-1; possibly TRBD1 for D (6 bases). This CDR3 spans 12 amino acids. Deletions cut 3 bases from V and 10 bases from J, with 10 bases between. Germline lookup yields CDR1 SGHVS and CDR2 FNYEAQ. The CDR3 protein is CASSFSGTEQFF. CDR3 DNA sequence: TGTGCCAGCAGCTTCTCCGGGACAGAGCAGTTCTTC.